What follows is one TCR beta chain and its context. This sample is drawn from a study of blood T cell repertoires in COVID-19. The wider study: Nucleic acid was either cDNA or gDNA, and it came from T cells, B-cell-depleted T cells, or PBMCs.

The CDR3 is 13 residues long. Deletions cut 5 bases from V and 1 base from J, with 8 bases between. In germline, CDR1 is LGHNA, CDR2 YSLEER. Per the study methods: How many nucleated cells were present was estimated from reference gene primer amplification. The data were produced by immunoSEQ multiplex PCR, yet TCRdb's version contains in-frame clones alone and is incomplete. V and J calls and clone size come straight from that table; D and trimming were deduced from the DNA. Here the sample spans some 80,000 clones, roughly nine tenths being singletons. The material sequenced was peripheral blood. The origin of this receptor is a woman of 80 years or more with active or convalescent COVID-19. The chain links TRBV4-3 to TRBJ1-1; D unresolved. Written as DNA, the CDR3 is TGCGCCAGCAGCTGGCGGGAGAACACTGAAGCTTTCTTT. The encoded protein is CASSWRENTEAFF.